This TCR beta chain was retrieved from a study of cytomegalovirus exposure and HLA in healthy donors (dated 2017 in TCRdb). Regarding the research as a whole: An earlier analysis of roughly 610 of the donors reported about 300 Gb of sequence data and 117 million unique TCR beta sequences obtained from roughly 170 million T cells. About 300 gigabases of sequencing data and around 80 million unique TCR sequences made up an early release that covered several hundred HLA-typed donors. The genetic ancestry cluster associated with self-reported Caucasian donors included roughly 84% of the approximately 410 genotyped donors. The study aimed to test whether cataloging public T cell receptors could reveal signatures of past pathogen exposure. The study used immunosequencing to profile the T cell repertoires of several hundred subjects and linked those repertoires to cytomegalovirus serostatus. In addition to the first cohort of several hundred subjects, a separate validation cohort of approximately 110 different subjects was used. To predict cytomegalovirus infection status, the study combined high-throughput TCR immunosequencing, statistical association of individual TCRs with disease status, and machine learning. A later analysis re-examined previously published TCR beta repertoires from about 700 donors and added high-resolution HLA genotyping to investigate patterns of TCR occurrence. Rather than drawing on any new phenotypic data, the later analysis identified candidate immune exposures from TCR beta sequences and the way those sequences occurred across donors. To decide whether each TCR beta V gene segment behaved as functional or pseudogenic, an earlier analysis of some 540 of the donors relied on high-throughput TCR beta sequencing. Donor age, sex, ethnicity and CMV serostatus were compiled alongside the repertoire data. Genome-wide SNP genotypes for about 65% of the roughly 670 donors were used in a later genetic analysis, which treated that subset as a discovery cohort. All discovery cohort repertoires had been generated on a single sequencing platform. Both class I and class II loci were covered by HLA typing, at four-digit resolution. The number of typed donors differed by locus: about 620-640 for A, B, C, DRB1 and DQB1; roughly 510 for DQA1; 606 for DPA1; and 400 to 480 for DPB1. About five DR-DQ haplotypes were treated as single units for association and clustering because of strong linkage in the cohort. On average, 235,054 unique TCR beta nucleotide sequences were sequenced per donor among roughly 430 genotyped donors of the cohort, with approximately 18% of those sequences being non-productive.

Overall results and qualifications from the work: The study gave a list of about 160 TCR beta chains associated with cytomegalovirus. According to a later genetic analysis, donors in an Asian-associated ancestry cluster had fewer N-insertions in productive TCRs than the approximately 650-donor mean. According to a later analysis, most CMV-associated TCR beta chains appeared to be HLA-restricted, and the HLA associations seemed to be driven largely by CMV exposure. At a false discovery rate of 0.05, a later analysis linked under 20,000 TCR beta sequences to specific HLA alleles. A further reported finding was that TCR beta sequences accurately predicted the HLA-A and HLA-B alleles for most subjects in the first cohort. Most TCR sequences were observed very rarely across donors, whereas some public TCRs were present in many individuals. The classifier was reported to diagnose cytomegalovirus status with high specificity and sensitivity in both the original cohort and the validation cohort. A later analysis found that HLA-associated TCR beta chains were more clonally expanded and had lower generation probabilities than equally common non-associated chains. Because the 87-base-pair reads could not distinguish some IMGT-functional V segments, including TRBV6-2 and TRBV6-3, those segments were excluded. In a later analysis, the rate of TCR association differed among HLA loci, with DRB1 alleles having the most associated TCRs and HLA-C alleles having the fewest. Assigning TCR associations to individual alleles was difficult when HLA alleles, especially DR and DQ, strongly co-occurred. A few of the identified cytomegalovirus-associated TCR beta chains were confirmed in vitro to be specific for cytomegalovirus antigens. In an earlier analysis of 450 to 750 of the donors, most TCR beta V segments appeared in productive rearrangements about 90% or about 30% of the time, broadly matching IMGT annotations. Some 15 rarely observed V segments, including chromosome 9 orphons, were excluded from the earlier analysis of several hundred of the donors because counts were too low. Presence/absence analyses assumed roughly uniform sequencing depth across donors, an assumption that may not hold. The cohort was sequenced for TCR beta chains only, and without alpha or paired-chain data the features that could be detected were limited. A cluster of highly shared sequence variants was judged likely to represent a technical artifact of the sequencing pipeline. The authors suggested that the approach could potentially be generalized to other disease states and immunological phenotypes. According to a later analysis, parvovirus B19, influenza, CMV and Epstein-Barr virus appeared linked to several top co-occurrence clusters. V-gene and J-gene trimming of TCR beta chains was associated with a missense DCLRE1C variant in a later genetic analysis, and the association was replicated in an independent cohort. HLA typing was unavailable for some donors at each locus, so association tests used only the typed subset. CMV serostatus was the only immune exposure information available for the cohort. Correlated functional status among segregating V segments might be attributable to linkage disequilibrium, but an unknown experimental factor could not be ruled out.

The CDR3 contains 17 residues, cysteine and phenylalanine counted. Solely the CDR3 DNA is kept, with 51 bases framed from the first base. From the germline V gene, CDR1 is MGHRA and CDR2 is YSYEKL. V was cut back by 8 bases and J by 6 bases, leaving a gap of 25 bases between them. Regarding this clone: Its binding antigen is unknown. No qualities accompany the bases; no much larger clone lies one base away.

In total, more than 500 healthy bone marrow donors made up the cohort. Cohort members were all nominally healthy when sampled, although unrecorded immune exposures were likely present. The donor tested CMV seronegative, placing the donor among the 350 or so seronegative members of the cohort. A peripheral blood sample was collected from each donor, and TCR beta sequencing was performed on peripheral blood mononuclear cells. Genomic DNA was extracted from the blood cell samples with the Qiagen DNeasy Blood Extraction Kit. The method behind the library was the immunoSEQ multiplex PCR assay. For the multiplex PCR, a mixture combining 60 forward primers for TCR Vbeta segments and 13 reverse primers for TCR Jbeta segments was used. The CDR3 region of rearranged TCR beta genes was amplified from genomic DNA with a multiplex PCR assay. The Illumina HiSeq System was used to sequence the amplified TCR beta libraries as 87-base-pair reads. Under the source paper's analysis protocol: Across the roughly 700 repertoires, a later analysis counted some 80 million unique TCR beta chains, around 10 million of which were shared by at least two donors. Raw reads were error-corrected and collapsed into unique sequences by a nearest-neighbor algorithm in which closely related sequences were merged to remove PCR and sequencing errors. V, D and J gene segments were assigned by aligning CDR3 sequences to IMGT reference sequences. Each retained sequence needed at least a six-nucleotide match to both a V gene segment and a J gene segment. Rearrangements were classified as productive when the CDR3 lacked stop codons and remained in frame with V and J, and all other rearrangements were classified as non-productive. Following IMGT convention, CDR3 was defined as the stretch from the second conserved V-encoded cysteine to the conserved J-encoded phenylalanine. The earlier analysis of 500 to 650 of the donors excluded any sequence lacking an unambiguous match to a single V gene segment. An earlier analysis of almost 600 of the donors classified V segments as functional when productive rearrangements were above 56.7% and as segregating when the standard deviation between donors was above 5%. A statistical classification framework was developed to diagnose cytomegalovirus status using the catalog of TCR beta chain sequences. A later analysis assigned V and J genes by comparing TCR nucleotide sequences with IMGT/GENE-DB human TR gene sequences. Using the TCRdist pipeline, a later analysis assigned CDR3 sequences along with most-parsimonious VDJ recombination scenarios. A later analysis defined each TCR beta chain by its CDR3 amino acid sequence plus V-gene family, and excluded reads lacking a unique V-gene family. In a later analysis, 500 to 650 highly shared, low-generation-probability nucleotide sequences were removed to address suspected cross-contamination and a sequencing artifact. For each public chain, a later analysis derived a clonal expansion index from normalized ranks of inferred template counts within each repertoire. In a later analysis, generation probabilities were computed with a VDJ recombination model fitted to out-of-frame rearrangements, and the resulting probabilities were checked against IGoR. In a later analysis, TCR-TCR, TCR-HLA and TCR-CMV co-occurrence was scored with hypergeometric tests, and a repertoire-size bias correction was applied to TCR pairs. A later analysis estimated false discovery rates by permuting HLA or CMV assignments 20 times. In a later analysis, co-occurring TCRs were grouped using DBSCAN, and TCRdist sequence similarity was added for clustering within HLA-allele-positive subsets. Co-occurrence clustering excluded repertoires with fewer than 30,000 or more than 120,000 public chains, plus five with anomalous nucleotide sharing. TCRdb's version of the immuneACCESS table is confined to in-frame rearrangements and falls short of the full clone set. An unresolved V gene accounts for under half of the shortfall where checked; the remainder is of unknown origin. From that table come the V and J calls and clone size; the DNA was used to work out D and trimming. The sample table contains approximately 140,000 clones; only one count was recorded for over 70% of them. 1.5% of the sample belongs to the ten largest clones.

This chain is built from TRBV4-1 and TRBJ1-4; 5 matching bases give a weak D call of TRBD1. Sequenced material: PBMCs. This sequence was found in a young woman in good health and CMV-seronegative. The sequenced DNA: TGCGCCAGCTTCCACCGGGACTCTCTCCATCAGGATGAAAAACTGTTTTTT. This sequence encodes CASFHRDSLHQDEKLFF.